This T cell receptor beta chain was found in a study of blood T cell repertoires in COVID-19. About the research overall: Researchers got acute and convalescent COVID-19 samples from the United States, Italy and Spain.

V lost 6 bases, J lost 6 bases, and 7 bases lay in between. Germline V gives CDR1 MNHEY, CDR2 SVGAGI. The CDR3 covers 11 residues. Original methodology: Estimates of nucleated cell counts were drawn from the amplification of reference gene primers. TCRdb keeps only in-frame clones here, not all; method: immunoSEQ multiplex PCR. Clone size and the V and J calls come from that table; the DNA yielded D and trimming. The sample records more than 250,000 clones, about 85% being singletons. This TCR was sampled from a man between 18 and 29 years old with active or convalescent COVID-19. Sequencing was done on a sample of peripheral blood. The V and J genes are TRBV6-5 and TRBJ2-3, with D hard to call. The CDR3 nucleotides read TGTGCCAGCAGCCTATCCGATACGCAGTATTTT. Translating it yields CASSLSDTQYF.